A selection of T cell receptor beta chains follows, all from one sample in a study of blood T cell repertoires in COVID-19. Method: immunoSEQ multiplex PCR; TCRdb's copy keeps in-frame clones and lacks some. The data hold approximately 170,000 clones, with around 86% observed a single time. The sample taken for sequencing was peripheral blood. The receptor set was obtained from a man between 65 and 79 years old who had recovered from COVID-19. Each CDR3 is given with its conserved first and last residue. Fields, in order: clone size, J gene, D gene, V gene, CDR3 protein, CDR3 DNA. The D gene is left open where the match is weak. Rows give clone size only sometimes, using once, few, many, or a class for an expanded clone.

- | TRBJ2-7 | TRBD1 | TRBV5-1 | CASSQGQYEQYF | TGCGCCAGCAGCCAGGGACAGTACGAGCAGTACTTC
- | TRBJ1-2 | - | TRBV12-3/TRBV12-4 | CASSNPGLEGYTF | TGTGCCAGCAGCAATCCAGGATTGGAAGGCTACACCTTC
- | TRBJ1-2 | TRBD1 | TRBV29-1 | CSADRGTNYGYTF | TGCAGCGCCGACAGGGGCACTAACTATGGCTACACCTTC
- | TRBJ1-3 | TRBD1 | TRBV23-1 | CASRLRGLGNTIYF | TGCGCCAGCAGATTGAGGGGGCTTGGAAACACCATATATTTT
- | TRBJ1-6 | - | TRBV5-1 | CASSLYQTGNNSPLHF | TGCGCCAGCAGCCTATACCAGACAGGAAATAATTCACCCCTCCACTTT
- | TRBJ2-3 | - | TRBV11-3 | CASSSGTTSTDTQYF | TGTGCCAGCAGCTCCGGGACAACTAGCACAGATACGCAGTATTTT
- | TRBJ1-5 | - | TRBV9 | CASSVGQGSNQPQHF | TGTGCCAGCAGCGTAGGGCAGGGTAGCAATCAGCCCCAGCATTTT
- | TRBJ1-1 | - | TRBV9 | CASSADRVNTEAFF | TGTGCCAGCAGCGCCGATCGGGTGAACACTGAAGCTTTCTTT
- | TRBJ2-3 | - | TRBV5-4 | CASSFFGADTQYF | TGTGCCAGCAGCTTTTTCGGGGCAGATACGCAGTATTTT
- | TRBJ2-1 | TRBD2 | TRBV7-9 | CASSPLAGGPYNEQFF | TGTGCCAGCAGCCCATTAGCGGGAGGGCCTTACAATGAGCAGTTCTTC
few | TRBJ1-1 | - | TRBV14 | CASSPRWGDGARSTEAFF | TGTGCCAGCAGCCCGCGCTGGGGGGACGGGGCCCGGAGCACTGAAGCTTTCTTT
- | TRBJ2-7 | TRBD1 | TRBV10-3 | CASGQDLLYEQYF | TGTGCCAGTGGACAGGATCTACTCTACGAGCAGTACTTC
- | TRBJ2-7 | - | TRBV6-6 | CASRPLRDDYEQYF | TGTGCCAGCAGACCTCTCAGGGATGACTACGAGCAGTACTTC
- | TRBJ2-2 | TRBD2 | TRBV4-3 | CASSQDLREYKSGELFF | TGCGCCAGCAGCCAAGATTTGCGGGAGTACAAGTCCGGGGAGCTGTTTTTT
- | TRBJ2-3 | - | TRBV4-1 | CASSFDLGQMSSSSTDTQYF | TGCGCCAGCAGCTTCGACCTCGGACAGATGTCTTCTAGTAGCACAGATACGCAGTATTTT
- | TRBJ2-1 | TRBD2 | TRBV7-9 | CASSRLAGPGRLDEQFF | TGTGCCAGCAGCCGACTAGCGGGTCCCGGCCGGTTGGATGAGCAGTTCTTC
- | TRBJ2-1 | TRBD1 | TRBV5-1 | CASSLVRTGVNEQFF | TGCGCCAGCAGCTTGGTTCGGACAGGGGTCAATGAGCAGTTCTTC
- | TRBJ2-7 | TRBD2 | TRBV19 | CASRAGVGPYEQYF | TGTGCCAGTAGGGCGGGAGTGGGGCCCTACGAGCAGTACTTC
few | TRBJ1-1 | - | TRBV2 | CATKRPGDTEAFF | TGTGCCACCAAACGTCCAGGGGACACTGAAGCTTTCTTT
- | TRBJ2-2 | - | TRBV5-1 | CASSLVAGADTGELFF | TGCGCCAGCAGCTTGGTGGCAGGGGCGGACACCGGGGAGCTGTTTTTT